The 14 T cell receptor beta chains reported below all come from one sample, sequenced in a study of PD-L1 blockade in urothelial cancer. Time point specified: pretreatment peripheral blood. Using immunoSEQ multiplex PCR, the repertoire was profiled, and TCRdb retains in-frame clones only, with some absent. The table has more than 85,000 clones, roughly 87% seen once. The sequenced sample was PBMCs, obtained around atezolizumab (anti-PD-L1) treatment. Receptors were obtained from a man aged 55 to 70 with urothelial cancer.

This sequence joins TRBV6-5 and TRBJ2-5, with 7 bases matching TRBD1. From germline, CDR1 is MNHEY and CDR2 SVGAGI. The CDR3 is 12 residues long. J gave up 13 bases and V 5 bases, and 10 bases lay outside the gene matches. This CDR3 is CASSRRPGQTYF. For the CDR3, the DNA is TGTGCCAGCAGTCGGAGACCGGGACAGACGTACTTC.

The V call is TRBV2, the J call TRBJ1-4, with 7 bases identical to TRBD1. V dropped 6 bases and J dropped 1; count of bases not matched to a gene: 14. This CDR3 is 18 amino acids long. Germline values: CDR1 SNHLY, CDR2 FYNNEI. Written as DNA, the CDR3 is TGTGCCAGCAGACCTCAGGGGGGAGGATTAGGAACTAATGAAAAACTGTTTTTT. This encodes CASRPQGGGLGTNEKLFF.

V gene TRBV5-1 combines with J gene TRBJ1-2; no definite D call. Germline V gives CDR1 SGHRS, CDR2 YFSETQ. CDR3 length equals 14 residues. Trimming left V 0 bases short and J 4 bases short, with 10 bases between. CDR3 in amino acids: CASSLEVGRYGYTF. For the CDR3, the DNA is TGCGCCAGCAGCTTGGAAGTGGGCCGCTATGGCTACACCTTC.

In this sample, this clone turned up once. In DNA form, the CDR3 reads TGTGCCAGCAGCCCCGGGACAGGAATACGTCAGCCCCAGCATTTT. Protein sequence: CASSPGTGIRQPQHF. The rearrangement uses TRBV6-5 and TRBJ1-5; the match to TRBD1 covers 8 bases. The CDR3 consists of 15 residues. Trimming at V came to 6 bases and at J to 6 bases, leaving 10 bases not matched to a gene. Looked up from germline, CDR1 is MNHEY and CDR2 is SVGAGI.

The CDR3 DNA reads TGTGCCAGCAGCTTAGGATGGGGGGGCGGGGAGACCCAGTACTTC. Protein: CASSLGWGGGETQYF. The chain combines TRBV11-2 with TRBJ2-5, with D possibly being TRBD2 (7 bases). Deletions cut 1 base from V and 5 bases from J, with 14 bases between. This CDR3 is 15 amino acids long. CDR1 SGHAT and CDR2 FQNNGV come from the germline V gene.

The V and J genes are TRBV18 and TRBJ1-2; D remains ambiguous. This CDR3 is built from 13 residues. Germline V lookup: CDR1 KGHSH, CDR2 LQKENI. Deletions cut 0 bases from V and 7 bases from J, with 9 bases between. DNA for the CDR3: TGTGCCAGCTCACCACCGGGCAGTGCTGGCTACACCTTC. This sequence encodes CASSPPGSAGYTF.

A single count supports this clone. The chain is built from TRBV5-5 and TRBJ2-7, with TRBD2 matching 7 bases. Germline CDR1 reads SGHKS; CDR2 reads YYEKEE (reference sequence). The CDR3 runs to 13 residues. Trimming removed 3 bases from V and 6 bases from J; junction bases left unmatched: 6. In DNA, the CDR3 is TGTGCCAGCAGCTCAACAAGGGAGGGCGAGCAGTACTTC. Translated: CASSSTREGEQYF.

Turning to this clone: The junction differs from germline at one of its ends, possibly a read error. The rearrangement links TRBV7-8 to TRBJ2-6; tentatively, D is TRBD1 (5 bases). CDR1 SGHVS and CDR2 FQNEAQ come from the germline V gene. This CDR3 comprises 12 residues. CDR3 loop: CASSNPDSSQAF. CDR3 sequence (DNA): TGTGCCAGCAGCAACCCCGACAGCAGTCAGGCTTTC.

J is TRBJ1-1 and V is TRBV5-1; D is possibly TRBD1 (5 bases). The CDR3 loop spans 14 amino acids. V lost 2 bases to trimming and J lost 0 bases, with 8 bases between them. CDR1 SGHRS and CDR2 YFSETQ come from the germline V gene. The CDR3 bases are TGCGCCAGCAGCTTCGGGACTGTGAACACTGAAGCTTTCTTT. Residues: CASSFGTVNTEAFF.

This chain links TRBV6-5 with TRBJ2-7; 8 bases agree with TRBD2. Germline V gives CDR1 MNHEY, CDR2 SVGAGI. The CDR3 consists of 14 residues. Trimming took 3 bases from V and 2 from J; bases not matched to a gene: 3. CDR3 protein: CASSYSGDTYEQYF. CDR3 coding DNA: TGTGCCAGCAGTTATAGCGGGGACACCTACGAGCAGTACTTC.

V gene TRBV7-9 combines with J gene TRBJ1-3; D perhaps matches TRBD1 (5 bases). The CDR3 is 15 residues long. Germline loops: CDR1 SEHNR, CDR2 FQNEAQ (reference sequence). V was pared by 5 bases and J by 4 bases, with 15 bases between. DNA for the CDR3: TGTGCCAGCAGCCTTTTCTCAGGGATCGGAAACACCATATATTTT. Protein sequence: CASSLFSGIGNTIYF.

The CDR3 nucleotides read TGCGCCAGCAGCCCGGAAGGTGGGACAAGGCGGGCAGATACGCAGTATTTT. This gives the protein CASSPEGGTRRADTQYF. The chain couples TRBV5-1 to TRBJ2-3, with D perhaps TRBD1 (6 bases). CDR3 size: 17 residues. V was cut by 4 bases and J by 4 bases, with 22 bases left in between. Germline V gene data show CDR1 as SGHRS and CDR2 as YFSETQ.

V and J are TRBV5-8 and TRBJ2-3; 15 nucleotides match TRBD2. V shed 3 bases and J 5 bases; nucleotides not matched to a gene: 7. The CDR3 is 17 residues long. Germline-derived CDR1 and CDR2 are SGHTS and YDEGEE. The CDR3 here is CASSWGLAGGGRDTQYF. Written as DNA, the CDR3 is TGTGCCAGCAGCTGGGGACTAGCGGGAGGAGGTAGAGATACGCAGTATTTT.

The V call is TRBV5-6, the J call TRBJ1-1; D is unclear. V was pared by 4 bases and J by 7 bases, with 20 bases between. Germline V lookup: CDR1 SGHDT, CDR2 YYEEEE. The CDR3 spans 15 residues. Here the CDR3 DNA reads TGTGCCAGCAGCACGCGGTCCCCGATAGGAAATGAAGCTTTCTTT. It encodes CASSTRSPIGNEAFF.